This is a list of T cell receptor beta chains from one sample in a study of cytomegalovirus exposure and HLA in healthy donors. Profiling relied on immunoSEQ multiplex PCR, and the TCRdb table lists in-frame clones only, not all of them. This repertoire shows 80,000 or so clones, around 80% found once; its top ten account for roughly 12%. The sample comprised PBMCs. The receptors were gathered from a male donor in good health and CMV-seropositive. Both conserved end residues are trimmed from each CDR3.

CDR3 protein: ASSQDGLAGGEQY
J gene: TRBJ2-7
V gene: TRBV4-2

CDR3 protein: ASSQDLPGQRGYT
J gene: TRBJ1-2
V gene: TRBV4-2

CDR3 protein: AWSPMRRETQY
J gene: TRBJ2-5
V gene: TRBV30

CDR3 protein: ASSLEVRDRGRGEKLF
J gene: TRBJ1-4
V gene: TRBV7-9

CDR3 protein: ASSWPRGGGPDTQY
J gene: TRBJ2-3
V gene: TRBV5-1

CDR3 protein: ASRAGVLEKLF
J gene: TRBJ1-4
V gene: TRBV6-1

CDR3 protein: AWSVSGVAQPQH
J gene: TRBJ1-5
V gene: TRBV30

CDR3 protein: ASSPRKGGETQY
J gene: TRBJ2-5
V gene: TRBV9

CDR3 protein: ASSIPARNTEAF
J gene: TRBJ1-1
V gene: TRBV19

CDR3 protein: ASSLGSTSVQETQY
J gene: TRBJ2-5
V gene: TRBV7-9

CDR3 protein: ASSSGLAGVETQY
J gene: TRBJ2-5
V gene: TRBV19

CDR3 protein: ASRSGGATDTQY
J gene: TRBJ2-3
V gene: TRBV6-5

CDR3 protein: ASSLGATYEQY
J gene: TRBJ2-7
V gene: TRBV11-2

CDR3 protein: ASSLGGRSAAF
J gene: TRBJ1-1
V gene: TRBV7-8

CDR3 protein: ASSPVLVQGTDTQY
J gene: TRBJ2-3
V gene: TRBV4-3

CDR3 protein: ASSALGTGAYEQY
J gene: .
V gene: TRBV2

CDR3 protein: SVSTGGGYGYT
J gene: TRBJ1-2
V gene: TRBV29-1

CDR3 protein: ASSSRPSEQY
J gene: TRBJ2-7
V gene: TRBV7-9

CDR3 protein: ASAGGTGSTGELF
J gene: TRBJ2-2
V gene: TRBV7-3

CDR3 protein: ASSPREGVGKVEAF
J gene: TRBJ1-1
V gene: TRBV19

CDR3 protein: ASSLVGQSQETQY
J gene: TRBJ2-5
V gene: TRBV5-1

CDR3 protein: ASSLGQGHNEQF
J gene: TRBJ2-1
V gene: TRBV7-3

CDR3 protein: ASSQDKTPRETQY
J gene: TRBJ2-5
V gene: TRBV4-2

CDR3 protein: ASSESVSGGNIQY
J gene: TRBJ2-4
V gene: TRBV10-1

CDR3 protein: AWSVSVRGFETQY
J gene: TRBJ2-5
V gene: TRBV30

CDR3 protein: ASRTGRGYGYT
J gene: TRBJ1-2
V gene: TRBV6-1

CDR3 protein: ASSLADWQGGTGELF
J gene: TRBJ2-2
V gene: TRBV7-9

CDR3 protein: ASSHWARASTRELF
J gene: TRBJ2-2
V gene: TRBV4-2

CDR3 protein: ASSKTGTSGNTIY
J gene: TRBJ1-3
V gene: TRBV19

CDR3 protein: ASAGRGWVYGYT
J gene: TRBJ1-2
V gene: TRBV5-4

CDR3 protein: AISESGGRHEQY
J gene: .
V gene: TRBV10-3

CDR3 protein: AISDSPGGYT
J gene: TRBJ1-2
V gene: TRBV10-3

CDR3 protein: ASSYETDLTYEQY
J gene: TRBJ2-7
V gene: TRBV4-2

CDR3 protein: ASSPGGAKNIQY
J gene: TRBJ2-4
V gene: TRBV19

CDR3 protein: ASSEREGREQF
J gene: TRBJ2-1
V gene: TRBV6-1

CDR3 protein: ASSLWLASWNEQF
J gene: TRBJ2-1
V gene: TRBV11-2

CDR3 protein: ASSELGYEQY
J gene: TRBJ2-7
V gene: TRBV2

CDR3 protein: ASSLVVRTTNYGYT
J gene: TRBJ1-2
V gene: TRBV11-2

CDR3 protein: ASTRDRAYEQY
J gene: TRBJ2-7
V gene: TRBV6-1

CDR3 protein: ASSPGQGGETQY
J gene: TRBJ2-5
V gene: TRBV18

CDR3 protein: ASSQSRELGETQY
J gene: TRBJ2-5
V gene: TRBV4-3

CDR3 protein: ASSQGTGLEQY
J gene: TRBJ2-7
V gene: TRBV7-3

CDR3 protein: AISEDRGIGYGYT
J gene: TRBJ1-2
V gene: TRBV10-3